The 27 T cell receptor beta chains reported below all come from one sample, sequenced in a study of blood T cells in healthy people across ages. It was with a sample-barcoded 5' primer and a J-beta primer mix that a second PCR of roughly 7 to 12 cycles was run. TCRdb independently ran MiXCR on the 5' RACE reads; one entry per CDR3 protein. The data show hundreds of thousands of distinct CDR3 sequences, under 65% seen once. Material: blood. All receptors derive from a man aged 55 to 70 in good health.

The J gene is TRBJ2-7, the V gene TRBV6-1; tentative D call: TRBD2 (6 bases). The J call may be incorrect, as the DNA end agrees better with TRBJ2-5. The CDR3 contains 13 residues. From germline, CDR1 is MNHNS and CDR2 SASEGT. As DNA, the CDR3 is TGTGCCAGCAGTGCGAGCCGGGGGGAGACCCAGTACTTC. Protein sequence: CASSASRGETQYF.

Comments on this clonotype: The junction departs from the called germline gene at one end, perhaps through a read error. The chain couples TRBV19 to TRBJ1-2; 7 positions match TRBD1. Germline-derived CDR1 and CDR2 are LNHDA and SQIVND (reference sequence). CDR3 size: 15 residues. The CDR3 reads CAGSLPQEGAYGYTF. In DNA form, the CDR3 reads TGTGCCGGTAGTCTCCCCCAGGAGGGGGCCTATGGCTACACCTTC.

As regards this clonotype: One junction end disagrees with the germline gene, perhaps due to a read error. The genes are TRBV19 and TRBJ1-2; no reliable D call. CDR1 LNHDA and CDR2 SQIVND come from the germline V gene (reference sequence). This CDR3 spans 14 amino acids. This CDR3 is CASSRPRTDYGCTF. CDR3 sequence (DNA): TGTGCCAGTAGTAGACCTCGGACGGACTATGGCTGCACCTTC.

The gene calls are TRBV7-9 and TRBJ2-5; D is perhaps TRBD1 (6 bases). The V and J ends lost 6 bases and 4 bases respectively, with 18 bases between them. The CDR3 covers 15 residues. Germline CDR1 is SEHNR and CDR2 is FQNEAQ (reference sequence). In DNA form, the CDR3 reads TGTGCCAGCAGACATACCGGGACACTCCCAGAGACCCAGTACTTC. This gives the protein CASRHTGTLPETQYF.

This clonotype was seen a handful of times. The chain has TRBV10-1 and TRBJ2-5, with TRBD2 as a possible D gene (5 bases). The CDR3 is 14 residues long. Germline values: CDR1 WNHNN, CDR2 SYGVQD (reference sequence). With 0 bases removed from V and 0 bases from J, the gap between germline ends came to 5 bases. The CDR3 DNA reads TGCGCCAGCAGTGAGTCCGGGAACCAAGAGACCCAGTACTTC. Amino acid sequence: CASSESGNQETQYF.

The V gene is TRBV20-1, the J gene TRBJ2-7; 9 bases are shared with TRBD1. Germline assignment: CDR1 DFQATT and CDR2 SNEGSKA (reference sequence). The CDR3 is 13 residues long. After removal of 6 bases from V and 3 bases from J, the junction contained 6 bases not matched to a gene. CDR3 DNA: TGCAGTGCCGTACAGGGGGCACGCTACGAGCAGTACTTC. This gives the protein CSAVQGARYEQYF.

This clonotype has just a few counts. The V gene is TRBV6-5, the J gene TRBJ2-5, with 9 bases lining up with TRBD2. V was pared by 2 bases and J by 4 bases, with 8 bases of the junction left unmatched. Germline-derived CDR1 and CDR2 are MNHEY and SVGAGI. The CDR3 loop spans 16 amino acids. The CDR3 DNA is TGTGCCAGCAGTTACGGCGCTAGCGGGGCGAGAGAGACCCAGTACTTC. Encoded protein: CASSYGASGARETQYF.

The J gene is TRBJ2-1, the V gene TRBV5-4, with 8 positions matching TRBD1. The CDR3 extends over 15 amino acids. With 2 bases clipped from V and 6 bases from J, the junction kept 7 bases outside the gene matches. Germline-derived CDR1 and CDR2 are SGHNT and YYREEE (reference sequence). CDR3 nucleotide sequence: TGTGCCAGCAGCTTTCTGGACAGGGCACCCAATGAGCAGTTCTTC. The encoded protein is CASSFLDRAPNEQFF.

The CDR3 reads CSVDLGISGNTIYF. As DNA, the CDR3 is TGCAGCGTGGATTTAGGGATCTCTGGAAACACCATATATTTT. The V call is TRBV29-1, the J call TRBJ1-3; the D is unclear. The CDR3 is 14 amino acids. CDR1 is SQVTM and CDR2 is ANQGSEA in the germline V gene. Between the trimmed V and J ends, which lost 6 bases and 0 bases, there was a span of 12 bases.

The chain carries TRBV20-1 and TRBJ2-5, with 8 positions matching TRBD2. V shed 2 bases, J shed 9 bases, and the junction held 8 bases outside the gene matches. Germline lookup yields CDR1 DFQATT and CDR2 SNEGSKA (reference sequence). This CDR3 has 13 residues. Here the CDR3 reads CSARTSGTEPQYF. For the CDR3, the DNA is TGCAGTGCTAGAACTAGCGGAACGGAGCCCCAGTACTTC.

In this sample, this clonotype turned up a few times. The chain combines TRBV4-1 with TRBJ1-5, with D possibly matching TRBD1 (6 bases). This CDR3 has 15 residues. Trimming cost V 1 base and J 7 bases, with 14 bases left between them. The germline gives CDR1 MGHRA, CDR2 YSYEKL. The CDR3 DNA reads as TGCGCCAGCAGCCAAGTAGGGGGGCGCGGGCAGCCCCAGCATTTT. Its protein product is CASSQVGGRGQPQHF.

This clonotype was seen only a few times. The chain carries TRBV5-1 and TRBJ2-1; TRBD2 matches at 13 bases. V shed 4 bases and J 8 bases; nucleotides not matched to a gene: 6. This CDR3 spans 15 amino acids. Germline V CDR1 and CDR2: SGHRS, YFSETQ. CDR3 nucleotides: TGCGCCAGCAGCGGGGGACTAGCGGGGATGGATGAGCAGTTCTTC. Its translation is CASSGGLAGMDEQFF.

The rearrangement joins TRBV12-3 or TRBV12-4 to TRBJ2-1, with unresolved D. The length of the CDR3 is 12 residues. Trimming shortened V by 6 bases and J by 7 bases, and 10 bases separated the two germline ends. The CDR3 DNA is TGTGCCAGCAGCTTACGATTTAATGAGCAGTTCTTC. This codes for CASSLRFNEQFF.

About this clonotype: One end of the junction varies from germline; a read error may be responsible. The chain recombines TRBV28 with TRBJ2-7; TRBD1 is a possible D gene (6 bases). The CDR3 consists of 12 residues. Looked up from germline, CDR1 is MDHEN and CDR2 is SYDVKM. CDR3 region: CAGSGGQETQYF. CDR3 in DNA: TGTGCCGGCAGTGGGGGCCAGGAGACTCAGTACTTC.

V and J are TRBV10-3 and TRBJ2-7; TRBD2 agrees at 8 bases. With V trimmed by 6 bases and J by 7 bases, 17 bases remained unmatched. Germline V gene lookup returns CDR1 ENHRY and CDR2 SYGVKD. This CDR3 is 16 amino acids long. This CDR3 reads CAISGSGAARNNEQYF. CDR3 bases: TGTGCCATCAGCGGTAGCGGGGCTGCCAGGAACAATGAGCAGTACTTC.

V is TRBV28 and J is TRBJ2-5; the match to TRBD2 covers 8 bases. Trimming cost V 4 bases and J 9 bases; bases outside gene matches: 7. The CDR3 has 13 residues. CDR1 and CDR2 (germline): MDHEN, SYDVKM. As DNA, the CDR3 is TGTGCCAGCAGTTCCGGACACGGGAGGGCCCAGTACTTC. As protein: CASSSGHGRAQYF.

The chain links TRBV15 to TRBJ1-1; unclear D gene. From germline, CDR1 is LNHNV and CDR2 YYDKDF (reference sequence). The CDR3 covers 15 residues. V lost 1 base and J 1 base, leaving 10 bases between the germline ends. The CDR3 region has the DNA TGTGCCACCAGCAGAGCGACACAGAGGAACACTGAAGCTTTCTTT. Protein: CATSRATQRNTEAFF.

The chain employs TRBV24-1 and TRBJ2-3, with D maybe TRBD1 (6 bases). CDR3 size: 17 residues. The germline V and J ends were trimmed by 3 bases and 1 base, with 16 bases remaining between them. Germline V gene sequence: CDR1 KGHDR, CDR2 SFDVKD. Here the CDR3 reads CATSDLLDRAGTDTQYF. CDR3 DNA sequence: TGTGCCACCAGTGATCTACTGGACAGAGCGGGCACAGATACGCAGTATTTT.

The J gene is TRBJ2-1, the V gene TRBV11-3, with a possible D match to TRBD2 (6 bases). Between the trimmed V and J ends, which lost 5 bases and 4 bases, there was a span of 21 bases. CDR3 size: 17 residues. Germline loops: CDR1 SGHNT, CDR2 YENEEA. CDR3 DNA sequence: TGTGCCAGCAGCCAGGGAGCGGCAGGAGGGGTTTACAATGAGCAGTTCTTC. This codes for CASSQGAAGGVYNEQFF.

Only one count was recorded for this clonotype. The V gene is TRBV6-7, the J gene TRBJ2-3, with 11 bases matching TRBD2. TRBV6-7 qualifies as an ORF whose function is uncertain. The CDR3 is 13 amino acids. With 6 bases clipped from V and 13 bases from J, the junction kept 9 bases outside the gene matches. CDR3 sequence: CASRTSGGPTEYF. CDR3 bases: TGTGCCAGCAGAACTAGCGGGGGCCCCACAGAGTATTTT.

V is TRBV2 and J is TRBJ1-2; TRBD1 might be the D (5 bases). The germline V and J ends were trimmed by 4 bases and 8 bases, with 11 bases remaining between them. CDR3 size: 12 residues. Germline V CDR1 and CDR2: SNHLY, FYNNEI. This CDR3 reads CASSGGLMGYTF. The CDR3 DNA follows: TGTGCCAGCAGTGGGGGACTGATGGGCTACACCTTC.

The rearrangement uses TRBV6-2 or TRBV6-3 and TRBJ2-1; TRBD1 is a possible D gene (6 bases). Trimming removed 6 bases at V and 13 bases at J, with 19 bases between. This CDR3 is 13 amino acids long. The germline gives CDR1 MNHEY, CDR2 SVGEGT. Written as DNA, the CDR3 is TGTGCCAGCAGCCGGGGACACCAAGAGACCCAGTTCTTC. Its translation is CASSRGHQETQFF.

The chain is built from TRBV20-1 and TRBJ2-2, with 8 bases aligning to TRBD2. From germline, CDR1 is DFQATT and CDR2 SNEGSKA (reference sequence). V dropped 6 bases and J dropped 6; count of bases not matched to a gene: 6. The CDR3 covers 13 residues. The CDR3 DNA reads TGCAGTGCGCGGACTAGCTTCGCCGGGGAGCTGTTTTTT. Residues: CSARTSFAGELFF.

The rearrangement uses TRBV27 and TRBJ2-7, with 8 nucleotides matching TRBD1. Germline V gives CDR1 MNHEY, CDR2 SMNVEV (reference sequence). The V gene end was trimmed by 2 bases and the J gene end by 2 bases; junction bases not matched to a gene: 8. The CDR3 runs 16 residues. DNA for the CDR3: TGTGCCAGCAGTTTAAGGTCCGGGACAGGCCCCTACGAGCAGTACTTC. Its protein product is CASSLRSGTGPYEQYF.

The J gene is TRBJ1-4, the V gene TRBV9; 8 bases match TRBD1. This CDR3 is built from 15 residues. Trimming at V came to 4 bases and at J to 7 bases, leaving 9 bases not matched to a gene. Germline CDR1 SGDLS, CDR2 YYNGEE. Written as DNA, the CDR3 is TGTGCCAGCAGCCAAACGACAGGGGATACTGAAAAACTGTTTTTT. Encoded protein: CASSQTTGDTEKLFF.

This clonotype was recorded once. CDR3 amino acids: CASSFQGAVTEAFF. The CDR3 DNA follows: TGCGCCAGCAGCTTTCAGGGGGCTGTGACTGAAGCTTTCTTT. V gene TRBV5-1 combines with J gene TRBJ1-1; TRBD1 aligns across 8 bases. The CDR3 has 14 amino acids. Looked up from germline, CDR1 is SGHRS and CDR2 is YFSETQ. The J segment lost 5 bases and the V segment lost 2 bases, leaving 5 bases of the junction unmatched.

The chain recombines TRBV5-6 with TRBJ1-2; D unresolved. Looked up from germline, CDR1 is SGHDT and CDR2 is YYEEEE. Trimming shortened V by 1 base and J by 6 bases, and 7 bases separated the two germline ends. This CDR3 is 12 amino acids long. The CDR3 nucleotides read TGTGCCAGCAGCTTGTGGCAGCATGGCTACACCTTC. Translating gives CASSLWQHGYTF.